The 27 T cell receptor beta chains listed next were all sequenced from one sample in a study of cytomegalovirus exposure and HLA in healthy donors. Vbeta (60) and Jbeta (13) primers were used in the PCR. Assay used: immunoSEQ multiplex PCR; TCRdb lists only in-frame clones, some missing. This table holds some 270,000 clones, about four fifths found once. Sequencing used PBMCs. The receptors stem from a girl aged 2-10 years in good health and CMV-seronegative.

The chain has TRBV11-2 and TRBJ2-1, with D maybe TRBD2 (5 bases). Per the germline V gene, CDR1 is SGHAT and CDR2 is FQNNGV. The CDR3 has 11 amino acids. Trimming shortened V by 10 bases and J by 4 bases, and 8 bases separated the two germline ends. This CDR3 reads CATEDYNEQFF. The CDR3 region has the DNA TGTGCCACGGAGGATTACAATGAGCAGTTCTTC. The whole variable domain, filled in from reference TRBV11-2 and TRBJ2-1, reads EAGVAQSPRYKIIEKRQSVAFWCNPISGHATLYWYQQILGQGPKLLIQFQNNGVVDDSQLPKDRFSAERLKGVDSTLKIQPAKLEDSAVYLCATEDYNEQFFGPGTRLTVL.

This clone has just a few counts. The genes are TRBV11-2 and TRBJ1-1; D is possibly TRBD1 (5 bases). Germline V lookup: CDR1 SGHAT, CDR2 FQNNGV. Between the trimmed V and J ends, which lost 1 base and 4 bases, there was a span of 19 bases. This CDR3 is 17 amino acids long. The CDR3 bases are TGTGCCAGCAGCTTAGTTGGAGGGGAGGGTTGGGGCACTGAAGCTTTCTTT. Translation: CASSLVGGEGWGTEAFF. Full variable domain (outside the CDR3, taken from reference TRBV11-2 and TRBJ1-1): EAGVAQSPRYKIIEKRQSVAFWCNPISGHATLYWYQQILGQGPKLLIQFQNNGVVDDSQLPKDRFSAERLKGVDSTLKIQPAKLEDSAVYLCASSLVGGEGWGTEAFFGQGTRLTVV.

This clone was seen once. This chain joins TRBV18 and TRBJ2-7; 9 bases are a match to TRBD1. The CDR3 spans 13 residues. With V trimmed by 6 bases and J by 4 bases, 4 bases remained unmatched. The germline gives CDR1 KGHSH, CDR2 LQKENI. CDR3 sequence reads: CASSGTGLYEQYF. The CDR3 region has the DNA TGTGCCAGCTCGGGGACAGGGTTGTACGAGCAGTACTTC.

V usage is TRBV9 and J usage is TRBJ2-1; 13 bases line up with TRBD2. The length of the CDR3 is 17 residues. Trimming at V came to 2 bases and at J to 4 bases, leaving 6 bases not matched to a gene. Germline CDR1 is SGDLS and CDR2 is YYNGEE. The CDR3: CASSVGLAGAGYNEQFF. Here the CDR3 DNA reads TGTGCCAGCAGCGTCGGACTAGCGGGGGCCGGTTACAATGAGCAGTTCTTC.

This chain links TRBV18 with TRBJ1-2, with TRBD1 identical over 7 bases. The CDR3 is made up of 15 amino acids. Germline CDR1 reads KGHSH; CDR2 reads LQKENI. J lost 1 base, V lost 3 bases, and 5 bases had no gene match. This CDR3 is CASSPPDRFNYGYTF. The DNA for the CDR3 is TGTGCCAGCTCACCCCCGGACAGGTTTAACTATGGCTACACCTTC.

This sequence joins TRBV5-6 and TRBJ1-2; the D is unclear. This CDR3 is built from 15 residues. Germline loops: CDR1 SGHDT, CDR2 YYEEEE. With 6 bases removed from V and 4 bases from J, the gap between germline ends came to 19 bases. Written as DNA, the CDR3 is TGTGCCAGCATTATGCTGAGGTACATTGGCTATGGCTACACCTTC. Translating it yields CASIMLRYIGYGYTF.

The chain carries TRBV7-9 and TRBJ1-3; unclear D gene. This CDR3 is built from 15 residues. With 6 bases removed from V and 0 bases from J, the gap between germline ends came to 12 bases. Germline V CDR1 and CDR2: SEHNR, FQNEAQ (reference sequence). The CDR3 bases are TGTGCCAGCAGGAGTGAGGGCCTCTCTGGAAACACCATATATTTT. This sequence encodes CASRSEGLSGNTIYF. Looking up the rest from reference TRBV7-9 and TRBJ1-3 gives the full variable domain: DTGVSQNPRHKITKRGQNVTFRCDPISEHNRLYWYRQTLGQGPEFLTYFQNEAQLEKSRLLSDRFSAERPKGSFSTLEIQRTEQGDSAMYLCASRSEGLSGNTIYFGEGSWLTVV.

J is TRBJ2-7 and V is TRBV10-1; 9 bases line up with TRBD1. Trimming removed 8 bases from V and 6 bases from J; junction bases left unmatched: 8. The length of the CDR3 is 13 residues. Germline CDR1 and CDR2: WNHNN and SYGVQD (reference sequence). The CDR3 DNA follows: TGCGCCAGCGGCAGACAGGGGGGTAGCGAGCAGTACTTC. Its translation is CASGRQGGSEQYF.

This clone was counted a single time. This rearrangement joins TRBV5-4 to TRBJ2-1; D perhaps matches TRBD2 (6 bases). CDR3 length equals 15 residues. V lost 5 bases, J lost 0 bases, and 12 bases lay in between. Germline lookup yields CDR1 SGHNT and CDR2 YYREEE (reference sequence). The DNA of the CDR3 is TGTGCCAGCAGTTTAGGAGGGAGCTCCTACAATGAGCAGTTCTTC. Translation gives CASSLGGSSYNEQFF.

This chain links TRBV14 with TRBJ2-1, with 7 positions matching TRBD1. Germline trimming cut 2 bases from V and 7 bases from J; bases unmatched to any gene: 14. The CDR3 runs to 17 residues. Germline V gene sequence: CDR1 SGHDN, CDR2 FVKESK. The CDR3 loop is CASSQLTRGPNLNEQFF. For the CDR3, the DNA is TGTGCCAGCAGCCAACTTACAAGGGGGCCGAACCTTAATGAGCAGTTCTTC.

The chain couples TRBV29-1 to TRBJ2-3; 10 bases agree with TRBD2. The CDR3 totals 14 residues. Looked up from germline, CDR1 is SQVTM and CDR2 is ANQGSEA. With 7 bases clipped from V and 5 bases from J, the junction kept 9 bases outside the gene matches. The CDR3 spells CSGLGTSARDTQYF. CDR3 nucleotides: TGCAGCGGGTTGGGGACTAGCGCACGAGATACGCAGTATTTT.

For this clone: Germline and junction disagree at one end, which may indicate a read error. The CDR3 sequence: CSSSLAGDTRRYGYTF. In nucleotides, the CDR3 is TGTTCCAGCAGCTTAGCGGGTGACACGCGTCGATATGGCTACACCTTC. The chain couples TRBV7-9 to TRBJ1-2, with D unclear. This CDR3 region has 16 residues. Germline V gives CDR1 SEHNR, CDR2 FQNEAQ (reference sequence).

The V and J genes are TRBV2 and TRBJ2-1; the D is unclear. Trimming removed 10 bases at V and 6 bases at J, with 10 bases between. Germline V gene sequence: CDR1 SNHLY, CDR2 FYNNEI. The CDR3 consists of 11 residues. CDR3 nucleotide sequence: TGTGCCACCCTAAAGCGCAATGAGCAGTTCTTC. This encodes CATLKRNEQFF.

J is TRBJ1-2 and V is TRBV6-5; D ambiguous. V lost 4 bases and J lost 4, with 16 bases in between. The CDR3 length is 15 residues. Germline values: CDR1 MNHEY, CDR2 SVGAGI. The CDR3 coding sequence is TGTGCCAGCAGTTCTCATCAGCTAAGGAGCTATGGCTACACCTTC. It yields the protein CASSSHQLRSYGYTF.

The V and J genes are TRBV4-1 and TRBJ1-2, with D perhaps matching TRBD1 (6 bases). V dropped 4 bases and J dropped 4 bases, with 16 bases sitting between them. The germline V gene has CDR1 MGHRA and CDR2 YSYEKL. The CDR3 is 15 residues long. The CDR3: CASSPQGPPSYGYTF. The CDR3 DNA sequence: TGCGCCAGCAGCCCCCAGGGGCCTCCTAGCTATGGCTACACCTTC.

V gene TRBV7-8 combines with J gene TRBJ1-5, with 8 bases fitting TRBD1. Germline V gives CDR1 SGHVS, CDR2 FQNEAQ. The CDR3 sequence is 13 residues long. With V trimmed by 5 bases and J by 13 bases, 10 bases remained unmatched. This CDR3 reads CASSTEVGQVQHF. The CDR3 DNA reads as TGTGCCAGCAGCACCGAAGTGGGACAGGTACAGCATTTT.

This clone was counted a single time. This chain connects TRBV13 to TRBJ2-1; weak D call: TRBD1 (6 bases). Trimming removed 4 bases from V and 4 bases from J, with 8 bases in between. Germline V gene data show CDR1 as PRHDT and CDR2 as FYEKMQ (reference sequence). The CDR3 extends over 13 amino acids. The CDR3 spells CASSSQGYNEQFF. The CDR3 coding sequence is TGTGCCAGCAGCTCACAGGGTTACAATGAGCAGTTCTTC.

The chain couples TRBV18 to TRBJ1-2; the D gene is possibly TRBD1 (5 bases). The CDR3 has 14 amino acids. CDR1 KGHSH and CDR2 LQKENI come from the germline V gene. V gave up 0 bases and J gave up 5 bases, with 10 bases separating them. Written as DNA, the CDR3 is TGTGCCAGCTCACCACCCACACAGGCTTATGGCTACACCTTC. Its protein product is CASSPPTQAYGYTF.

The chain joins TRBV7-3 to TRBJ2-3, with a tentative D call TRBD1 (6 bases). Germline V gene sequence: CDR1 SGHTA, CDR2 FQGTGA. V was pared by 5 bases and J by 8 bases, with 14 bases between. The CDR3 spans 13 residues. The CDR3 region has the DNA TGTGCCAGCAGCGCACAGGGCCCCGGTACGCAGTATTTT. Encoded protein: CASSAQGPGTQYF.

The rearrangement joins TRBV5-1 to TRBJ2-5; 8 bases map to TRBD2. The CDR3 sequence is 16 residues long. The germline V gene encodes CDR1 SGHRS and CDR2 YFSETQ. V was clipped by 0 bases and J by 4 bases; unmatched bases: 8. The CDR3 reads CASSLARGGAGETQYF. The CDR3 bases are TGCGCCAGCAGCTTGGCCCGGGGGGGGGCCGGAGAGACCCAGTACTTC.

The V and J genes are TRBV2 and TRBJ2-5, with D tentatively TRBD1 (6 bases). From germline, CDR1 is SNHLY and CDR2 FYNNEI. Trimming cost V 7 bases and J 3 bases, with 12 bases left between them. The CDR3 loop spans 13 amino acids. The CDR3 DNA follows: TGTGCCAGCATTTCACAGGGCAAAGAGACCCAGTACTTC. Amino acids: CASISQGKETQYF.

The chain employs TRBV29-1 and TRBJ1-1, with TRBD1 matching 12 bases. V trimming: 8 bases; J trimming: 8 bases; junction bases outside the gene matches: 6. The CDR3 has 12 amino acids. Germline loops: CDR1 SQVTM, CDR2 ANQGSEA. The CDR3 reads CSIRDRGPEAFF. CDR3 sequence (DNA): TGCAGCATACGGGACAGGGGGCCGGAAGCTTTCTTT.

The chain uses TRBV5-5 and TRBJ1-4; 12 bases are a match to TRBD1. The V gene end was trimmed by 1 base and the J gene end by 4 bases; junction bases not matched to a gene: 5. This CDR3 contains 17 residues. Germline CDR1 and CDR2: SGHKS and YYEKEE (reference sequence). For the CDR3, the DNA is TGTGCCAGCAGCTTGTGGGGACAGGGGGCCCTTAATGAAAAACTGTTTTTT. Translating it yields CASSLWGQGALNEKLFF.

The CDR3 DNA reads as TGTGCCTCTGGGTCAGACAGTAGACTAGTTAATGGCTACACCTTC. It specifies CASGSDSRLVNGYTF. V and J are TRBV30 and TRBJ1-2; D may be TRBD1 (5 bases). V shed 7 bases and J shed 6 bases, with 24 bases lying between them. The germline V gene encodes CDR1 GTSNPN and CDR2 SVGIG (reference sequence). The CDR3 runs 15 residues.

The chain combines TRBV10-1 with TRBJ2-7, with D possibly matching TRBD1 (5 bases). Per germline, CDR1 WNHNN and CDR2 SYGVQD (reference sequence). The V end lost 6 bases, the J end lost 3 bases, and 12 bases lay between the germline ends. The CDR3 has 13 residues. CDR3 sequence: CASSPDRDYEQYF. CDR3 DNA: TGCGCCAGCAGCCCCGACAGAGACTACGAGCAGTACTTC.

Points on this clone: The junction departs from the called germline gene at one end, perhaps through a read error. V and J are TRBV7-9 and TRBJ2-7; a weak D match, TRBD1 (6 bases). The CDR3 has 16 residues. Germline V gives CDR1 SEHNR, CDR2 FQNEAQ (reference sequence). CDR3 residues: CSSSLWDMFGVYEQYF. In nucleotides, the CDR3 is TGTTCCAGCAGCTTGTGGGACATGTTTGGAGTCTACGAGCAGTACTTC.

This clone appeared a single time. The chain has TRBV12-5 and TRBJ2-7, with a tentative D call TRBD2 (5 bases). Germline V gene data show CDR1 as LGHNT and CDR2 as FRNRAP. This CDR3 spans 16 amino acids. V was clipped by 6 bases and J by 0 bases, with 18 bases between them. The CDR3 sequence: CASGKASGVRSYEQYF. The CDR3 DNA reads TGTGCTAGTGGCAAGGCTTCCGGGGTACGCTCCTACGAGCAGTACTTC. The full variable domain, its missing parts supplied by reference TRBV12-5 and TRBJ2-7, is DARVTQTPRHKVTEMGQEVTMRCQPILGHNTVFWYRQTMMQGLELLAYFRNRAPLDDSGMPKDRFSAEMPDATLATLKIQPSEPRDSAVYFCASGKASGVRSYEQYFGPGTRLTVT.